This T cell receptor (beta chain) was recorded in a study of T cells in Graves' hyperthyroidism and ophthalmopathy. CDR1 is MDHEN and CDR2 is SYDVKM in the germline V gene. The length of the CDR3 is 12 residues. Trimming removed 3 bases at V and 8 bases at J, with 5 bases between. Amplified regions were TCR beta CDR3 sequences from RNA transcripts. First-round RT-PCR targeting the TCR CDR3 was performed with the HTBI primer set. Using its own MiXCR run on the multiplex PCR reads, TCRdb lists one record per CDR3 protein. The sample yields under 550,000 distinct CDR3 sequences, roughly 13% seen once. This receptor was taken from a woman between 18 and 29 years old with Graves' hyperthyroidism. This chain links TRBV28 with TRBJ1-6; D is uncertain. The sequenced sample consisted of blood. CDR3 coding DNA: TGTGCCAGCAGTTTGAGTGATTCACCCCTCCACTTT. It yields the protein CASSLSDSPLHF.